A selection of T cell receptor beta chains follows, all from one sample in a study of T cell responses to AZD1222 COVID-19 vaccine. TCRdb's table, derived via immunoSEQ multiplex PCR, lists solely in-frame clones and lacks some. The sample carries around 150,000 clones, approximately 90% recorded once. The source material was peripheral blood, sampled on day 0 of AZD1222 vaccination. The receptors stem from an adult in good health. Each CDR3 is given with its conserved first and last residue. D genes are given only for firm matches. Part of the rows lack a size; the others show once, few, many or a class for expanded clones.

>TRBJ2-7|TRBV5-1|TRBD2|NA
TGCGCCAGCAGCTTGAAAGGCATACTAGCGGGAGGGCCGGTGGGAGAGCAGTACTTC
CASSLKGILAGGPVGEQYF
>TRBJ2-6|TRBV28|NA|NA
TGTGCCAGCAGTTTATTGGACATTGGGGCCAACGTCCTGACTTTC
CASSLLDIGANVLTF
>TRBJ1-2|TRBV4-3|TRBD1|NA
TGCGCCAGCAGCCCAGTCGTGGGACAGGGGTACTATGGCTACACCTTC
CASSPVVGQGYYGYTF
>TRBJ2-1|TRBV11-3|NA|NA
TGTGCCAGCAGCTTAGGGCTTTCGGCAACAGGACTTGGTGAGCAGTTCTTC
CASSLGLSATGLGEQFF
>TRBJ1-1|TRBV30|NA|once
TGTGCCTGGACCCCAGAGAACACTGAAGCTTTCTTT
CAWTPENTEAFF
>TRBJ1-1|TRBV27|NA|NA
TGTGCCAGCAGAGGGGAGTCCTGGACTTCAGCTTTCTTT
CASRGESWTSAFF
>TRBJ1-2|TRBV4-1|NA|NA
TGCGCCAGCAGCCGGGACCGTTATGGCTACACCTTC
CASSRDRYGYTF
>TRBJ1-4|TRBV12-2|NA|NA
TGTGCAAGTCGCCCAGAACCCCCCCGGCGGACTAATGAAAAACTGTTTTTT
CASRPEPPRRTNEKLFF
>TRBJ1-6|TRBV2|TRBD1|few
TGTGCCAGCAGGCCTGACAGGGGCGCCCCTAATTCACCCCTCCACTTT
CASRPDRGAPNSPLHF
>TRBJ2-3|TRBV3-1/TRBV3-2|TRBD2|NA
TGTGCCAGCAGCCAAGTTTTGAGGGGGGGGCTAGCGGGAGGAACGAGGGGCACAGATACGCAGTATTTT
CASSQVLRGGLAGGTRGTDTQYF
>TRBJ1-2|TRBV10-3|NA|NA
TGTGCCATCTTTGGGCCGGGGGGGGACCTTAACTATGGCTACACCTTC
CAIFGPGGDLNYGYTF
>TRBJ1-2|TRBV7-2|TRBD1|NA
TGTGCCAGCAGCCCGCCCCCAGGGGGGGCCATTAACTATGGCTACACCTTC
CASSPPPGGAINYGYTF
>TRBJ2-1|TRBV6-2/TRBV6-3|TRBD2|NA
TGTGCCAGCAGTTACGACACTAGCGGCTCCTACAATGAGCAGTTCTTC
CASSYDTSGSYNEQFF
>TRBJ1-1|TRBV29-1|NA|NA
TGCAGCGTTGATGGGACGCCCTGGGCCATGAACACTGAAGCTTTCTTT
CSVDGTPWAMNTEAFF
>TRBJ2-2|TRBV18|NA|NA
TGTGCCAGCTCACCAGGAGGGTGGACCGGGGAGCTGTTTTTT
CASSPGGWTGELFF
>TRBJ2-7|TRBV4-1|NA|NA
TGCGCCAGCAGCCGAGGCCCCGTTGGAGGGGGGTACTACGAGCAGTACTTC
CASSRGPVGGGYYEQYF
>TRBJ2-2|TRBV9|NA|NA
TGTGCCAGCAGCAGACACAGTGACACCGGGGAGCTGTTTTTT
CASSRHSDTGELFF
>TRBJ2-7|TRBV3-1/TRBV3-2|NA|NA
TGTGCCAGCAGCCAAGGGCTAGCGCGGGAGCAGTACTTC
CASSQGLAREQYF
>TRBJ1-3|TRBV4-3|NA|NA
TGCGCCAGCAGCTCGGACACCGCTTCTGGAAACACCATATATTTT
CASSSDTASGNTIYF
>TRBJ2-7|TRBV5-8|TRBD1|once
TGTGCCAGCAGCAAAAGGGACAGTAACTACGAGCAGTACTTC
CASSKRDSNYEQYF
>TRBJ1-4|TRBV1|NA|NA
TGCACCAGCAGCCAAGAGGACGGATCTGCTACCGAAAAACTGTTTTTT
CTSSQEDGSATEKLFF
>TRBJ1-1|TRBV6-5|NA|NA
TGTGCCAGCAGTTCCCCTTCTAGTACTGAAGCTTTCTTT
CASSSPSSTEAFF
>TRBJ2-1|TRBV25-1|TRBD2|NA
TGTGCCAGCAGTGATAGGGGACTAGATGACGGTGAGCAGTTCTTC
CASSDRGLDDGEQFF
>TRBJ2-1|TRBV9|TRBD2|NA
TGTGCCAGCAGCGATAGCGGGAGGCCTTCCTACAATGAGCAGTTCTTC
CASSDSGRPSYNEQFF
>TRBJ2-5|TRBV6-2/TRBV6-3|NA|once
TGTGCCAGCAGTTACGTGGAGACCCAGTACTTC
CASSYVETQYF
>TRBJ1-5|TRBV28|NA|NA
TGTGCCAGCAGCCTGACAGGCGATAGCAATCAGCCCCAGCATTTT
CASSLTGDSNQPQHF
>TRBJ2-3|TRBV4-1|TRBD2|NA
TGCGCCAGCAGCCAAGACGCGGGGGGCCAATTGAACACAGATACGCAGTATTTT
CASSQDAGGQLNTDTQYF
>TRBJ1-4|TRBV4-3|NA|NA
TGCGCCAGCAGCCAAGCGCTCTCTTGGGGCGCAAATGAAAAACTGTTTTTT
CASSQALSWGANEKLFF
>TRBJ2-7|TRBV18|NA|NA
TGTGCCAGCTCAACCCCAGGGGTTTGGGGGTACGAGCAGTACTTC
CASSTPGVWGYEQYF
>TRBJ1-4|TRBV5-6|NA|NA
TGTGCCAGCAGCGGGGGCCGGGGCTGGAGTGAAAAACTGTTTTTT
CASSGGRGWSEKLFF
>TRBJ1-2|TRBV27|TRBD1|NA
TGTGCCAGCAGTCTCCGGACAGGGATCGACTATGGCTACACCTTC
CASSLRTGIDYGYTF
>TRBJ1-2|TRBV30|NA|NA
TGTGCCTGGAGTCCCGTTGTTGGGGGCTACACCTTC
CAWSPVVGGYTF
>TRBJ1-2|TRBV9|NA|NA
TGTGCCAGCAGCGTAGCGGGATCCGTATTTTCTGGCTACACCTTC
CASSVAGSVFSGYTF
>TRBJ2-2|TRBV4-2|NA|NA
TGTGCCAGCAGCCAACCCGGCGTCTCCGGGGAGCTGTTTTTT
CASSQPGVSGELFF
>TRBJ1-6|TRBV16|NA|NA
TGTGCCAGCAGCCAGGGAAGCTTGGGGTCACCCCTCCACTTT
CASSQGSLGSPLHF
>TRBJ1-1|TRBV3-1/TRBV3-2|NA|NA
TGTGCCAGCAGCCCAACCCAGGGCAGCAACACTGAAGCTTTCTTT
CASSPTQGSNTEAFF
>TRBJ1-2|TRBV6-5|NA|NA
TGTGCCAGCAGTTACGGGAAGAGCGATGGCTACACCTTC
CASSYGKSDGYTF
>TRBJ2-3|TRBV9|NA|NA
TGTGCCAGCAGCTCTCGGGACGGGGTAGATACGCAGTATTTT
CASSSRDGVDTQYF
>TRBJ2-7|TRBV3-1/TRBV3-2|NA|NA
TGTGCCAGCAGCCAAGGGTTGGTCCCAGGGATGAAAAACGAGCAGTACTTC
CASSQGLVPGMKNEQYF
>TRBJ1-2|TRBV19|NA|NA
TGTGCCAGTAGTATTTTGCAGGGCCATGGCTACACCTTC
CASSILQGHGYTF
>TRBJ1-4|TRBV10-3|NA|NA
TGTGCCATCAGCGATGGACGGAGTAATGAAAAACTGTTTTTT
CAISDGRSNEKLFF
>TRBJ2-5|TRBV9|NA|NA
TGTGCCAGCAGCGTAGGAAGGGGAGCGGAGACCCAGTACTTC
CASSVGRGAETQYF
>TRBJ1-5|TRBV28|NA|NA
TGTGCCAGCAGGACTCCGGGACGGGACAATCAGCCCCAGCATTTT
CASRTPGRDNQPQHF
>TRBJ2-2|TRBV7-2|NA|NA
TGTGCCAGCAGCTTACCACATGGACGGACCACCGGGGAGCTGTTTTTT
CASSLPHGRTTGELFF
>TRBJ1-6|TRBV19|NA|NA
TGTGCCAGTACAGGAGGCCAAGGCCTCCACTTT
CASTGGQGLHF
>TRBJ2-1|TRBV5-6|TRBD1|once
TGTGCCAGCAGCTGGGACAGGGGCTCCTACAATGAGCAGTTCTTC
CASSWDRGSYNEQFF
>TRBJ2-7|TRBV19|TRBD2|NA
TGTGCCAGTAGTATAACCCTAGCGGGAGGGCCTGCGACTCCTTACGAGCAGTACTTC
CASSITLAGGPATPYEQYF
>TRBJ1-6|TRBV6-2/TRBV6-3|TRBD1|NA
TGTGCCAGCAGTTTAAGAGGGGGCATGAATTCACCCCTCCACTTT
CASSLRGGMNSPLHF
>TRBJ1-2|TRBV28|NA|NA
TGTGCCAGCAGTGGAGGAGGGCAGGCCTATGGCTACACCTTC
CASSGGGQAYGYTF
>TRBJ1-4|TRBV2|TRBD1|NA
TGTGCCAGCAGTGAGGTCAGGGGGAAGTGGGCAACTAATGAAAAACTGTTTTTT
CASSEVRGKWATNEKLFF
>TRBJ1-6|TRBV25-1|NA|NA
TGTGCCAGCAGTGCTACTCCAACCGACAATTCACCCCTCCACTTT
CASSATPTDNSPLHF
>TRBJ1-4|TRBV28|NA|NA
TGTGCCAGCAGCGCAGGTGGACAGCAGAATGAAAAACTGTTTTTT
CASSAGGQQNEKLFF
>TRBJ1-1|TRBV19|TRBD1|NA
TGTGCCAGTAGTATGGGGTCAGGGGGAACTGAAGCTTTCTTT
CASSMGSGGTEAFF
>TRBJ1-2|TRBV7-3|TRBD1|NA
TGTGCCAGCAGCTCCTCCGGACAGGCTAACTATGGCTACACCTTC
CASSSSGQANYGYTF
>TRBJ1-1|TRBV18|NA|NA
TGTGCCAGCTCAGGCGGGGGAGCCGGCAGAAACACTGAAGCTTTCTTT
CASSGGGAGRNTEAFF
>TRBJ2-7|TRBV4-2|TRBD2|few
TGTGCCAGCAGCCAAGATTGGGCTAGCGGGGACGTAGGATACGAGCAGTACTTC
CASSQDWASGDVGYEQYF
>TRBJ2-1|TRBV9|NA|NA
TGTGCCAGCAGCGTAGGAGTAGGGTCGTACAATGAGCAGTTCTTC
CASSVGVGSYNEQFF
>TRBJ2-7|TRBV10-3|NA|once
TGTGCCATCAGCGAACCTTACTACGAGCAGTACTTC
CAISEPYYEQYF